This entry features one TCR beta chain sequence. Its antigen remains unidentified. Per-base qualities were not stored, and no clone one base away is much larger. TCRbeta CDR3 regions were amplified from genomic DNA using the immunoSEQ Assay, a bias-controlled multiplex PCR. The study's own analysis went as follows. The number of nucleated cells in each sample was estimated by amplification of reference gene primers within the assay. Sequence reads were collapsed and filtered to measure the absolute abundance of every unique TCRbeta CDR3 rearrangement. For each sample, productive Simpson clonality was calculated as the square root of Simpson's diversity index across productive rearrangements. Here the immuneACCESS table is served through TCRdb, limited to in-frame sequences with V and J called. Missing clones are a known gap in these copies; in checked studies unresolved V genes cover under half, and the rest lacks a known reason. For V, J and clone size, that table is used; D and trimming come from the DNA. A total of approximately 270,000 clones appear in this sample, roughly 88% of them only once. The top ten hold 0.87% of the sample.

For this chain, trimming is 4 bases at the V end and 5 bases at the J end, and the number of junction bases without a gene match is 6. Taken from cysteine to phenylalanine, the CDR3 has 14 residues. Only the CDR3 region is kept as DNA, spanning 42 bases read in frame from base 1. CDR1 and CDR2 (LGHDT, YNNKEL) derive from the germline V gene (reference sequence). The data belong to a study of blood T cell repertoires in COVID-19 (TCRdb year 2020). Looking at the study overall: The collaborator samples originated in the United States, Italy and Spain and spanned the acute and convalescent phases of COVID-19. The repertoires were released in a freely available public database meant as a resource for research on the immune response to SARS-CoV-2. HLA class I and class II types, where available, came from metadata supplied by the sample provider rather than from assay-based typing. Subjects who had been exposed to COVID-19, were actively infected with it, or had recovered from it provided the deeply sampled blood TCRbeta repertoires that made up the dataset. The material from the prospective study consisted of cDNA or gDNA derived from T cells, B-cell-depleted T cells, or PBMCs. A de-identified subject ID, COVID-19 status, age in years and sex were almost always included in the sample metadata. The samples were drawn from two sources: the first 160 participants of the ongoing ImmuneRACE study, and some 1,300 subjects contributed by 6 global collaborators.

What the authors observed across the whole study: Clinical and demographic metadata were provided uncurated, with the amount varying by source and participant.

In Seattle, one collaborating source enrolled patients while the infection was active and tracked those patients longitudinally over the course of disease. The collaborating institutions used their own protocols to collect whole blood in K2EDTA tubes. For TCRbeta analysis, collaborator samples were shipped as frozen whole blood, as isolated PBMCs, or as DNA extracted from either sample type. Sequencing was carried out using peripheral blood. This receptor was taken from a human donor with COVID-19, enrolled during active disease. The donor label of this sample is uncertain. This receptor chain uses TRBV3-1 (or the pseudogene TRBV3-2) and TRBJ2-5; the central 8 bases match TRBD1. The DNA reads TGTGCCAGCAGCCGCTGGACAGGGATTGAGACCCAGTACTTC. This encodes CASSRWTGIETQYF.